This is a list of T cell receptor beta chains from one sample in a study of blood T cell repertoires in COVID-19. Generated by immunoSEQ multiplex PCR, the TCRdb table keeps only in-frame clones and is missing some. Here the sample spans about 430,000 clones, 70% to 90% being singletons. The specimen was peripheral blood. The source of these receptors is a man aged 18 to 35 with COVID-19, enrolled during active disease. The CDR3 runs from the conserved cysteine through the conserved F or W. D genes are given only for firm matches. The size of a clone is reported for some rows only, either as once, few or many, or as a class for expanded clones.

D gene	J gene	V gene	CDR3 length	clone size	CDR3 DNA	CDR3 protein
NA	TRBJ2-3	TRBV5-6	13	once	TGTGCCAGCAGCTTGGCCAATACAGATACGCAGTATTTT	CASSLANTDTQYF
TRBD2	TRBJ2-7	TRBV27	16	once	TGTGCCAGCCGGGGACTAGCGACCCGGAGCTCCTACGAGCAGTACTTC	CASRGLATRSSYEQYF
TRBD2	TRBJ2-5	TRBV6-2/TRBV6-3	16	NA	TGTGCCAGCAGCAGACTAGCAGAACAACCCAAAGAGACCCAGTACTTC	CASSRLAEQPKETQYF
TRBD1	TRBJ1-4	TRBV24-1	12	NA	TGTGCCACCAGCCAGGGGGGTGAAAAACTGTTTTTT	CATSQGGEKLFF
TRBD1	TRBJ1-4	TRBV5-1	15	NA	TGCGCCAGCAGCTTGGCCGGGACAGGGGGAGAAAAACTGTTTTTT	CASSLAGTGGEKLFF
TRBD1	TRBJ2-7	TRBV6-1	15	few	TGTGCCAGCAGTGAAGCGTCACAGGGGGCCTACGAGCAGTACTTC	CASSEASQGAYEQYF
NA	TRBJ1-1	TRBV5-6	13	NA	TGTGCCAGCAGCACCACCGCAGGGATTGAAGCTTTCTTT	CASSTTAGIEAFF
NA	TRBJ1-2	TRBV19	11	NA	TGTGCCACCTACGCGGGGCTAGGCTACACCTTC	CATYAGLGYTF
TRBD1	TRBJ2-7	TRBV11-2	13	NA	TGTGCCAGCAGCTTTGGGACAGTCATTAAGCAGTACTTC	CASSFGTVIKQYF
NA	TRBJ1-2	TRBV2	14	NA	TGTGCCAGCAGTGAAGCGCGAGGACAGAGCAGTTACACCTTC	CASSEARGQSSYTF
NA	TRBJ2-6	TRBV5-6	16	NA	TGTGCCAGCAGCGTAGTAATCTTCTCTGGGGCCAACGTCCTGACTTTC	CASSVVIFSGANVLTF
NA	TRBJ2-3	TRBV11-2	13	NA	TGTGCCAGCAGCTTGAGGGCCTTGGATACGCAGTATTTT	CASSLRALDTQYF
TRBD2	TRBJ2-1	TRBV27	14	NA	TGTGCCAGCCGACGACTAGCGGGAGTCAATGAGCAGTTCTTC	CASRRLAGVNEQFF
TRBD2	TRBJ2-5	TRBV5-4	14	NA	TGTGCCAGCAGCCCCTTTAGCGGGAAGGAGACCCAGTACTTC	CASSPFSGKETQYF
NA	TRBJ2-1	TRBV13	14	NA	TGTGCCAGCAGCCAACGGACTGGCTATAGGGAGCAGTTCTTC	CASSQRTGYREQFF
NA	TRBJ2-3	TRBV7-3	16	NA	TGTGCCAGCAGCCTCCGAGAAGAACTACGCACAGATACGCAGTATTTT	CASSLREELRTDTQYF
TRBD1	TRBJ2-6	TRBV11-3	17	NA	TGTGCCAGCCGCTCACGACAGGGGGAGGGTGGGGCCAACGTCCTGACTTTC	CASRSRQGEGGANVLTF
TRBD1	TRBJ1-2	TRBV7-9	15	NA	TGTGCCAGCAGCGCTATGACAGGGAGGAGGGATGGCTACACCTTC	CASSAMTGRRDGYTF
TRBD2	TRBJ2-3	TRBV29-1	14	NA	TGCAGCGTCCGGACTAGCGCCTACACAGATACGCAGTATTTT	CSVRTSAYTDTQYF
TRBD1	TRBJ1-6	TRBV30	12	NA	TGTGCCTCCCGGACAGGTTATTCACCCCTCCACTTT	CASRTGYSPLHF
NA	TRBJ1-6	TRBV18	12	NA	TGTGCCAGCTCACCTAACAAAAACCCCCTCCACTTT	CASSPNKNPLHF
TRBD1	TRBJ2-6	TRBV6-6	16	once	TGTGCCAGCAGTTGGACAGGGGGCTCTGGGGCCAACGTCCTGACTTTC	CASSWTGGSGANVLTF
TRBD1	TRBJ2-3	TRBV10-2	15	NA	TGCGCCAGCAGAAACAGGGGCGCGTACACAGATACGCAGTATTTT	CASRNRGAYTDTQYF
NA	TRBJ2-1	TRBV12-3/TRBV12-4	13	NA	TGTGCCATTCGCTCCGGGACATACAATGAGCAGTTCTTC	CAIRSGTYNEQFF
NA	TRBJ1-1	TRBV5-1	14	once	TGCGCCAGCAGCTTGGAGATGGGGCCCACTGAAGCTTTCTTT	CASSLEMGPTEAFF
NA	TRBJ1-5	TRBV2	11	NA	TGTGCCAGGGCCTCTGGTCAGCCCCAGCATTTT	CARASGQPQHF
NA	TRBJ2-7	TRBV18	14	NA	TGTGCCAGCTCACCCTTGGGCGTTCAGAACGAGCAGTACTTC	CASSPLGVQNEQYF
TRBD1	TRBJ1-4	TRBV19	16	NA	TGTGCCAGTAGTAAAGGACAGGGCCGTTCGAATGAAAAACTGTTTTTT	CASSKGQGRSNEKLFF
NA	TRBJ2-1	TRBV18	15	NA	TGTGCCAGCTACCCCGGAGCGAGCTCCTACAATGAGCAGTTCTTC	CASYPGASSYNEQFF
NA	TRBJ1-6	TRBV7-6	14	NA	TGTGCCAGCAGCTTAGAAGGGGAGGGCTCACCCCTCCACTTT	CASSLEGEGSPLHF
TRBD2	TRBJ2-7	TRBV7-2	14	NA	TGTGCCAGCAGCCCCGGGACTAGCGGGAGTGAGCAGTACTTC	CASSPGTSGSEQYF
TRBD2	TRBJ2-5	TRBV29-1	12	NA	TGCAGCGCCGCAGCGGGAGTCGAGACCCAGTACTTC	CSAAAGVETQYF
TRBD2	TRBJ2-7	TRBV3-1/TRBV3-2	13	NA	TGTGCCAGCAAGGCCGGGGGGGCGGGCGAGCAGTACTTC	CASKAGGAGEQYF
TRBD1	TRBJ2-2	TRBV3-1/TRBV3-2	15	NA	TGTGCCAGCAGCCAAGGGACAGGGGCTCACGGGGAGCTGTTTTTT	CASSQGTGAHGELFF
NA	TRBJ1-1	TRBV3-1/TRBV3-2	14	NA	TGTGCCAGCAGCCTCCAGGGTATGGCCACTGAAGCTTTCTTT	CASSLQGMATEAFF
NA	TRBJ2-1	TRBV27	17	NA	TGTGCCAGCAGTTCACGGACAGCACCGACTGTTACGAATGAGCAGTTCTTC	CASSSRTAPTVTNEQFF
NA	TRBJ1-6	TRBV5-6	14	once	TGTGCCAGCAGCTTGAGGGGTCCTAATTCACCCCTCCACTTT	CASSLRGPNSPLHF
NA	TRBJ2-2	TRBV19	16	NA	TGTGCCAGTACCAGCCCATTCAGCCGGGGGTCCGGGGAGCTGTTTTTT	CASTSPFSRGSGELFF
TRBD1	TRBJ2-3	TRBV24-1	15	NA	TGTGCCACCAGTGATCCGGGACAGGGGATAGATACGCAGTATTTT	CATSDPGQGIDTQYF
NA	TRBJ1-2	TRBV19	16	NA	TGTGCCAGTACTATAGTACCGGGACAACTCAACTATGGCTACACCTTC	CASTIVPGQLNYGYTF
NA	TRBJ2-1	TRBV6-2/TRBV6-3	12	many	TGTGCCAGCAGTTACAGTTCTACGGGGGAGTTCTTC	CASSYSSTGEFF
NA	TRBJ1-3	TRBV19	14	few	TGTGCCAGTAGTGTCGACAGCTCTGGAAACACCATATATTTT	CASSVDSSGNTIYF
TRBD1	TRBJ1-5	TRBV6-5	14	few	TGTGCCAGCAGGCGACAGGGAAGCAATCAGCCCCAGCATTTT	CASRRQGSNQPQHF
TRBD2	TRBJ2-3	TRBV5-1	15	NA	TGCGCCAGCAGCTTGTTAGCGGGAAGCACAGATACGCAGTATTTT	CASSLLAGSTDTQYF
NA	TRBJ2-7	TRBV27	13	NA	TGTGCCAGCAGTCTGGGACACAAATACGAGCAGTACTTC	CASSLGHKYEQYF
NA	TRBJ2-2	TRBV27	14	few	TGTGCCAGCAGTAACGGGAACCTTGGCGGGGAGCTGTTTTTT	CASSNGNLGGELFF
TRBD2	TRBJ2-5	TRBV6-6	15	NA	TGTGCCAGCAGTAATATAGCGGGGGCCGGGGAGACCCAGTACTTC	CASSNIAGAGETQYF
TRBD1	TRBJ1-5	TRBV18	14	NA	TGTGCCAGCTCGACAGGGGGCAGCAATCAGCCCCAGCATTTT	CASSTGGSNQPQHF
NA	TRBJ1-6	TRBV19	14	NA	TGTGCCAGTAACCTCCAGGGATTTAATTCACCCCTCCACTTT	CASNLQGFNSPLHF
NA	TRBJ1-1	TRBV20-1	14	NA	TGCAGTGCTAGTATCCAGGTGGTTTGGACTGAAGCTTTCTTT	CSASIQVVWTEAFF
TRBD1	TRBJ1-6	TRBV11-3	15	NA	TGTGCCAGCAGGGGACAGGGGAACTTCAATTCACCCCTCCACTTT	CASRGQGNFNSPLHF
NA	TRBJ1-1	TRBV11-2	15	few	TGTGCCAGCAGCTTAGAGCCGGGGGAGAACACTGAAGCTTTCTTT	CASSLEPGENTEAFF
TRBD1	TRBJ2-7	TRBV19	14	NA	TGTGCCAGTAGTTGGGACAGTAGCTCCTACGAGCAGTACTTC	CASSWDSSSYEQYF
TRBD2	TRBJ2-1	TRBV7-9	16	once	TGTGCCAGCAGCTTAGGGGGGACTAGCTCTCGTTTGGAGCAGTTCTTC	CASSLGGTSSRLEQFF
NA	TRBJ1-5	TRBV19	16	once	TGTGCCAGTAGTATAGGTAGGGGGGGTAGCAATCAGCCCCAGCATTTT	CASSIGRGGSNQPQHF
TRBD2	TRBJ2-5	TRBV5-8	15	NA	TGTGCCAGCAGCTTGGGCCGGGGGGGCCCCGAGACCCAGTACTTC	CASSLGRGGPETQYF
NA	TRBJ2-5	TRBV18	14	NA	TGTGCCAGCTCACCGAATTCTATCTGGGAGACCCAGTACTTC	CASSPNSIWETQYF
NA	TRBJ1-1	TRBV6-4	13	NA	TGTGCCAGCAGTGACCGGTCGAGCACTGAAGCTTTCTTT	CASSDRSSTEAFF